These 8 T cell receptor beta chains share one sample of origin, sequenced in a study of blood T cell repertoires in COVID-19. Libraries were prepared by immunoSEQ multiplex PCR; TCRdb keeps only in-frame clonotypes and omits some of them. The repertoire holds around 100,000 clones, more than 75% seen once, with around 6.9% in the top ten. The sequencing input was peripheral blood. These receptors originate from a man aged 25 to 40 in a cohort sampled during active COVID-19.

V gene TRBV4-1 combines with J gene TRBJ2-2; 10 nucleotides line up with TRBD1. This CDR3 region has 16 residues. Germline V gene data show CDR1 as MGHRA and CDR2 as YSYEKL. V lost 4 bases and J lost 4; bases outside the gene matches: 6. The CDR3 sequence: CASSPLGTGATGELFF. The DNA of the CDR3 is TGCGCCAGCAGCCCGTTGGGGACAGGGGCCACCGGGGAGCTGTTTTTT.

The chain has TRBV5-4 and TRBJ1-2; D may be TRBD1 (6 bases). Trimming pared 4 bases from V and 3 bases from J, leaving 13 bases between. CDR3 size: 14 residues. Germline-derived CDR1 and CDR2 are SGHNT and YYREEE (reference sequence). CDR3 sequence: CASSSKTGDYGYTF. The CDR3 nucleotides are TGTGCCAGCAGCAGTAAGACAGGTGACTATGGCTACACCTTC.

V usage is TRBV3-1 (or the pseudogene TRBV3-2) and J usage is TRBJ2-3; 7 positions match TRBD2. Germline V lookup: CDR1 LGHDT, CDR2 YNNKEL (reference sequence). With V trimmed by 4 bases and J by 0 bases, 4 bases remained unmatched. The CDR3 totals 15 residues. CDR3: CASSPSGTSTDTQYF. For the CDR3, the DNA is TGTGCCAGCAGCCCAAGCGGGACTAGCACAGATACGCAGTATTTT.

The rearrangement uses TRBV28 and TRBJ1-1; tentatively, D is TRBD1 (5 bases). CDR1 is MDHEN, CDR2 SYDVKM, per germline. The CDR3 consists of 16 residues. The V end lost 6 bases, the J end lost 1 base, and 18 bases lay between the germline ends. CDR3 bases: TGTGCCAGCAGCATACAGGTATTAAGAGCGAACACTGAAGCTTTCTTT. It specifies CASSIQVLRANTEAFF. Full variable domain (outside the CDR3, taken from reference TRBV28 and TRBJ1-1): DVKVTQSSRYLVKRTGEKVFLECVQDMDHENMFWYRQDPGLGLRLIYFSYDVKMKEKGDIPEGYSVSREKKERFSLILESASTNQTSMYLCASSIQVLRANTEAFFGQGTRLTVV.

The rearrangement links TRBV2 to TRBJ2-3; the match to TRBD2 covers 11 bases. The CDR3 totals 14 residues. Germline lookup yields CDR1 SNHLY and CDR2 FYNNEI. The V gene end was trimmed by 6 bases and the J gene end by 6 bases; junction bases not matched to a gene: 5. CDR3 region: CASRPGLAADTQYF. CDR3 nucleotide sequence: TGTGCCAGCAGGCCGGGACTAGCGGCTGATACGCAGTATTTT.

V gene TRBV7-2 combines with J gene TRBJ2-2; weak D call: TRBD1 (6 bases). V lost 3 bases, J lost 1 base, and 9 bases lay in between. The CDR3 sequence is 15 residues long. Germline V gene sequence: CDR1 SGHTA, CDR2 FQGNSA. CDR3 DNA sequence: TGTGCCAGCAGCTTCCAGACAGGGAACACCGGGGAGCTGTTTTTT. This sequence encodes CASSFQTGNTGELFF.

The J gene is TRBJ1-6, the V gene TRBV27; TRBD1 matches 7 bases. This CDR3 comprises 16 residues. With 0 bases clipped from V and 1 base from J, the junction kept 0 bases outside the gene matches. The germline V gene has CDR1 MNHEY and CDR2 SMNVEV (reference sequence). This chain's CDR3 is CASSLSGQSYNSPLHF. CDR3 DNA: TGTGCCAGCAGTTTATCGGGACAGTCCTATAATTCACCCCTCCACTTT.

The gene calls are TRBV5-5 and TRBJ2-1; TRBD2 matches at 8 bases. J gave up 8 bases and V 4 bases, and 14 bases lay outside the gene matches. The CDR3 has 16 amino acids. Per the germline V gene, CDR1 is SGHKS and CDR2 is YYEKEE (reference sequence). The CDR3 loop reads CASSPLPGLDPHEQFF. CDR3 sequence (DNA): TGTGCCAGCAGCCCCCTCCCGGGACTAGATCCCCATGAGCAGTTCTTC.